This T cell receptor beta chain stems from a study of glioma-infiltrating T cells. General observations from the study: Non-neoplastic patients had below-expected tissue-blood divergence, while all gliomas exceeded expectation. Tissue and blood shared very few CDR3 sequences.

Germline CDR1 and CDR2: MNHEY and SMNVEV (reference sequence). The CDR3 consists of 14 residues. Trimming took 5 bases from V and 4 from J; bases not matched to a gene: 7. In its sample, this clonotype was seen many times. Antigen: not known. Amplification of TCR alpha and beta CDR3 regions from RNA used iRepertoire nested multiplex PCR. For one-step reverse transcription and amplification, roughly 95-450 ng of tissue mRNA or PBMC total RNA was used. Using its own MiXCR run on the multiplex PCR reads, TCRdb lists one record per CDR3 protein. Among around 130,000 distinct CDR3 sequences listed, about 25% were seen once.

The chain carries TRBV27 and TRBJ1-1; 7 bases match TRBD1. The sequencing sample was made of glioma tissue, nonneoplastic brain tissue, or PBMCs (not recorded which). The clonotype comes from a human donor with low-grade glioma or glioblastoma, undergoing nonglioma brain surgery, or in good health (not recorded which). CDR3: CASSAYRGGTEAFF. The CDR3 bases are TGTGCCAGCAGTGCATACAGGGGAGGCACTGAAGCTTTCTTT.